The 22 T cell receptor beta chains listed next were all sequenced from one sample in a study of cytomegalovirus exposure and HLA in healthy donors. Some clones are missing from TCRdb's copy, which holds only in-frame ones; the method was immunoSEQ multiplex PCR. The sample has 200,000 to 300,000 clones, roughly 91% seen once. Source material: PBMCs. The receptors stem from a young woman in good health and CMV-seronegative.

Many counts were recorded for this clone. The CDR3: CASSLYRKAYEQYF. The CDR3 DNA reads TGTGCCAGCAGTTTATACAGGAAAGCCTACGAGCAGTACTTC. The gene calls are TRBV28 and TRBJ2-7; perhaps TRBD1 as D (5 bases). Germline V gives CDR1 MDHEN, CDR2 SYDVKM. The CDR3 has 14 amino acids. Trimming took 1 base from V and 2 from J, leaving 9 bases between them.

This clone was seen once. This chain links TRBV12-5 with TRBJ1-4, with TRBD1 matching 8 bases. The germline gives CDR1 LGHNT, CDR2 FRNRAP. The CDR3 is 16 residues long. V lost 6 bases and J lost 4; bases outside the gene matches: 10. The CDR3 spells CASGHLQGVLNEKLFF. For the CDR3, the DNA is TGTGCTAGTGGACACCTACAGGGGGTGCTTAATGAAAAACTGTTTTTT.

CDR3 nucleotides: TGTGCCAGCAGTTTAGCCGTAGGGGGGACTCACCTATTAAATGAGCAGTTCTTC. Amino acids: CASSLAVGGTHLLNEQFF. The chain combines TRBV28 with TRBJ2-1; D tentatively fits TRBD1 or TRBD2 (6 bases each). Trimming left V 2 bases short and J 7 bases short, with 24 bases between. Germline assignment: CDR1 MDHEN and CDR2 SYDVKM. The CDR3 length is 18 residues.

The rearrangement links TRBV28 to TRBJ1-5, with 8 positions matching TRBD1. The V gene's germline CDR1 is MDHEN and CDR2 SYDVKM. This CDR3 has 15 amino acids. The V segment lost 5 bases and the J segment 6 bases; nucleotides outside the gene matches: 9. CDR3 sequence: CASSDGQGFGQPQHF. In nucleotides, the CDR3 is TGTGCCAGCAGTGACGGACAGGGATTCGGTCAGCCCCAGCATTTT.

As to this clone: The same CDR3 is also encoded by other DNA sequences in this sample. V usage is TRBV20-1 and J usage is TRBJ2-7; D call uncertain. There are 11 residues in the CDR3. The germline V and J ends were trimmed by 2 bases and 4 bases, with 6 bases remaining between them. CDR1 DFQATT and CDR2 SNEGSKA come from the germline V gene (reference sequence). This chain's CDR3 is CSARQGYEQYF. The CDR3 DNA follows: TGCAGTGCTAGACAAGGTTACGAGCAGTACTTC.

V gene TRBV6-5 combines with J gene TRBJ2-7, with TRBD1 identical over 9 bases. There are 15 residues in the CDR3. The ends lost 6 bases at V and 2 bases at J; junction bases unmatched: 8. Germline V lookup: CDR1 MNHEY, CDR2 SVGAGI. DNA of the CDR3: TGTGCCAGCAGACCACAGGGGGCAGGAACCTACGAGCAGTACTTC. Protein product: CASRPQGAGTYEQYF.

V and J are TRBV27 and TRBJ2-2; a possible D gene is TRBD1 (5 bases). V dropped 2 bases and J dropped 3 bases, with 13 bases sitting between them. CDR3 length: 16 amino acids. The germline gives CDR1 MNHEY, CDR2 SMNVEV (reference sequence). The CDR3: CASSLLAGSYTGELFF. Here the CDR3 DNA reads TGTGCCAGCAGTTTACTGGCAGGGTCCTACACCGGGGAGCTGTTTTTT.

The chain recombines TRBV6-1 with TRBJ2-4; D is perhaps TRBD1 or TRBD2 (5 bases each). The V and J ends lost 7 bases and 0 bases respectively, with 10 bases between them. The germline V gene has CDR1 MNHNS and CDR2 SASEGT. This CDR3 spans 14 amino acids. In DNA, the CDR3 is TGTGCCAGCAAGAGGGACCTAGCCAAAAACATTCAGTACTTC. Protein product: CASKRDLAKNIQYF.

The rearrangement links TRBV13 to TRBJ2-3, with 9 bases that match TRBD2. Germline CDR1 PRHDT, CDR2 FYEKMQ (reference sequence). After removal of 5 bases from V and 4 bases from J, the junction contained 1 base not matched to a gene. This CDR3 has 13 residues. CDR3 residues: CASSRGRADTQYF. The CDR3 DNA reads as TGTGCCAGCAGCCGCGGGAGGGCAGATACGCAGTATTTT.

The chain recombines TRBV18 with TRBJ2-1, with TRBD2 identical over 8 bases. After removal of 4 bases from V and 0 bases from J, the junction contained 5 bases not matched to a gene. CDR1 is KGHSH and CDR2 is LQKENI in the germline V gene. This CDR3 is built from 16 residues. CDR3 DNA sequence: TGTGCCAGCTCACTCTTAGCGGGGAGCTCCTACAATGAGCAGTTCTTC. Protein sequence: CASSLLAGSSYNEQFF.

The chain uses TRBV19 and TRBJ1-2; D might be TRBD1 (5 bases). There are 11 residues in the CDR3. V dropped 9 bases and J dropped 8 bases, with 13 bases sitting between them. Per the germline V gene, CDR1 is LNHDA and CDR2 is SQIVND (reference sequence). The CDR3 here is CASYQGTGYTF. The CDR3 DNA reads as TGTGCCAGCTACCAGGGTACCGGCTACACCTTC.

The chain employs TRBV29-1 and TRBJ2-7; TRBD1 agrees at 11 bases. The CDR3 consists of 13 residues. Germline lookup yields CDR1 SQVTM and CDR2 ANQGSEA. J was trimmed by 2 bases and V by 6 bases; bases with no gene match: 3. The CDR3 DNA reads TGCAGCGTGCCGGGACAGGGGGCCTACGAGCAGTACTTC. Its protein product is CSVPGQGAYEQYF.

This sequence joins TRBV11-2 and TRBJ2-7; the D gene is possibly TRBD2 (6 bases). Per germline, CDR1 SGHAT and CDR2 FQNNGV. Trimming stripped 5 bases from V and 5 bases from J, with 10 bases between. The CDR3 spans 12 residues. The CDR3 protein is CASSPRDDEQYF. The CDR3 bases are TGTGCCAGCAGCCCGCGGGACGACGAGCAGTACTTC.

The chain uses TRBV5-8 and TRBJ2-3; D call uncertain. Trimming stripped 2 bases from V and 7 bases from J, with 8 bases between. Germline loops: CDR1 SGHTS, CDR2 YDEGEE. This CDR3 has 12 amino acids. CDR3 region: CASSFRLYTQYF. The CDR3 DNA reads as TGTGCCAGCAGCTTCCGGCTTTATACGCAGTATTTT.

The chain links TRBV25-1 to TRBJ2-1, with TRBD2 identical over 7 bases. The germline V gene encodes CDR1 MGHDK and CDR2 SYGVNS. Unmatched junction bases numbered 4, after V lost 5 bases and J lost 3 bases. This CDR3 has 14 residues. This CDR3 is CASSISGLYNEQFF. CDR3 nucleotides: TGTGCCAGCAGTATTAGCGGGCTCTACAATGAGCAGTTCTTC. The full variable domain, in which reference TRBV25-1 and TRBJ2-1 provide the parts outside the CDR3, is EADIYQTPRYLVIGTGKKITLECSQTMGHDKMYWYQQDPGMELHLIHYSYGVNSTEKGDLSSESTVSRIRTEHFPLTLESARPSHTSQYLCASSISGLYNEQFFGPGTRLTVL.

The genes are TRBV11-2 and TRBJ2-7; 14 bases are shared with TRBD2. The CDR3 has 15 residues. The V and J ends lost 6 bases and 6 bases, in that order; junction bases with no gene match: 7. Germline V lookup: CDR1 SGHAT, CDR2 FQNNGV. The DNA for the CDR3 is TGTGCCAGCAGAAGACTAGCGGGAGGGTCTTCCGAGCAGTACTTC. Its protein product is CASRRLAGGSSEQYF.

The gene calls are TRBV7-9 and TRBJ2-5, with D unclear. Germline V gene data show CDR1 as SEHNR and CDR2 as FQNEAQ (reference sequence). The CDR3 totals 12 residues. The V gene lost 5 bases and the J gene lost 5 bases, with 9 bases spanning the gap. The CDR3 is CASSTVGETQYF. The DNA of the CDR3 is TGTGCCAGCAGCACTGTGGGGGAGACCCAGTACTTC.

This rearrangement joins TRBV27 to TRBJ2-2, with 8 bases fitting TRBD1. The CDR3 runs 14 residues. With 6 bases clipped from V and 4 bases from J, the junction kept 4 bases outside the gene matches. Per the germline V gene, CDR1 is MNHEY and CDR2 is SMNVEV (reference sequence). The CDR3 DNA follows: TGTGCCAGCAGGACAGGGGCGGGCACCGGGGAGCTGTTTTTT. Its protein product is CASRTGAGTGELFF.

The J gene is TRBJ2-5, the V gene TRBV30; weak D call: TRBD1 (5 bases). CDR3 length: 12 residues. CDR1 and CDR2 from the germline V gene are GTSNPN and SVGIG (reference sequence). Trimming stripped 3 bases from V and 5 bases from J, with 10 bases between. DNA of the CDR3: TGTGCCTGGAGCAGGGTCGGGGAGACCCAGTACTTC. It codes for CAWSRVGETQYF. Based on the CDR3 plus reference TRBV30 and TRBJ2-5, the full variable domain is SQTIHQWPATLVQPVGSPLSLECTVEGTSNPNLYWYRQAAGRGLQLLFYSVGIGQISSEVPQNLSASRPQDRQFILSSKKLLLSDSGFYLCAWSRVGETQYFGPGTRLLVL.

The chain combines TRBV6-5 with TRBJ2-1, with 7 bases that match TRBD1. The germline gives CDR1 MNHEY, CDR2 SVGAGI. The CDR3 has 14 residues. V lost 10 bases and J lost 6; bases outside the gene matches: 12. In DNA form, the CDR3 reads TGTGCCACCTTCAGACAGGGAGTGGTCAATGAGCAGTTCTTC. Translating it yields CATFRQGVVNEQFF.

This clone was seen more than once but under ten times. The CDR3 nucleotides are TGTGCCAGCTATCGAACCGGGACAGGGACCACCGGGGAGCTGTTTTTT. Translation gives CASYRTGTGTTGELFF. V and J are TRBV19 and TRBJ2-2, with TRBD1 identical over 9 bases. The V and J ends lost 9 bases and 4 bases, in that order; junction bases with no gene match: 12. CDR3 length equals 16 residues. The germline gives CDR1 LNHDA, CDR2 SQIVND (reference sequence). The full variable domain, rest sourced from reference TRBV19 and TRBJ2-2, is DGGITQSPKYLFRKEGQNVTLSCEQNLNHDAMYWYRQDPGQGLRLIYYSQIVNDFQKGDIAEGYSVSREKKESFPLTVTSAQKNPTAFYLCASYRTGTGTTGELFFGEGSRLTVL.

The genes are TRBV28 and TRBJ1-1; D not certain. Germline V gene lookup returns CDR1 MDHEN and CDR2 SYDVKM. The CDR3 runs to 15 residues. With 1 base removed from V and 1 base from J, the gap between germline ends came to 10 bases. DNA of the CDR3: TGTGCCAGCAGTTTATCAAGGGCGGGGAACACTGAAGCTTTCTTT. This encodes CASSLSRAGNTEAFF. The whole variable domain, remainder taken from reference TRBV28 and TRBJ1-1, is DVKVTQSSRYLVKRTGEKVFLECVQDMDHENMFWYRQDPGLGLRLIYFSYDVKMKEKGDIPEGYSVSREKKERFSLILESASTNQTSMYLCASSLSRAGNTEAFFGQGTRLTVV.